The 17 T cell receptor beta chains below were found in one sample sequenced in a study of shared clonotypes between healthy human individuals. Here immunoSEQ multiplex PCR was the method, and the copy in TCRdb shows in-frame clones only, minus some. The profile covers 2 million to 2.5 million clones, with 85% to 95% appearing a single time and 0.85% to 1.2% taken by the ten largest. The naive CD8 subset, CD45RO-negative cells positively selected for CCR7, excluded terminally differentiated effector memory CD45RA+ cells. Sequences were obtained from naive CD8+ T cells sorted from blood. All receptors derive from a man aged 18 to 30 in good health.

V usage is TRBV27 and J usage is TRBJ2-7, with D perhaps matching TRBD1 (6 bases). The CDR3 contains 13 residues. Looked up from germline, CDR1 is MNHEY and CDR2 is SMNVEV (reference sequence). V was cut by 5 bases and J by 3 bases, with 11 bases left in between. As DNA, the CDR3 is TGTGCCAGCAGTAGACAGGACCGCTACGAGCAGTACTTC. This codes for CASSRQDRYEQYF.

The V call is TRBV10-2, the J call TRBJ2-2, with 8 bases fitting TRBD2. With V trimmed by 9 bases and J by 4 bases, 7 bases remained unmatched. Germline V gene data show CDR1 as WSHSY and CDR2 as SAAADI. The CDR3 contains 14 residues. This CDR3 is CASSSGMGTGELFF. The DNA for the CDR3 is TGCGCCAGTAGTAGCGGGATGGGCACCGGGGAGCTGTTTTTT.

This rearrangement joins TRBV6-5 to TRBJ2-7; 7 bases are a match to TRBD1. CDR3 length: 15 residues. Germline CDR1 and CDR2: MNHEY and SVGAGI. The V and J ends lost 7 bases and 2 bases, in that order; junction bases with no gene match: 11. The CDR3 sequence: CASTLRGQGAYEQYF. In nucleotides, the CDR3 is TGTGCCAGCACCCTAAGGGGGCAGGGGGCCTACGAGCAGTACTTC.

The chain has TRBV6-5 and TRBJ2-3; TRBD1 might be the D (6 bases). The germline V gene has CDR1 MNHEY and CDR2 SVGAGI. V was trimmed by 0 bases and J by 4 bases, leaving 11 bases between them. The CDR3 runs to 15 residues. The CDR3 reads CASSYSSAGADTQYF. The DNA for the CDR3 is TGTGCCAGCAGTTACTCGTCAGCAGGGGCAGATACGCAGTATTTT.

J is TRBJ2-1 and V is TRBV27, with TRBD1 identical over 9 bases. CDR3 size: 16 residues. Germline assignment: CDR1 MNHEY and CDR2 SMNVEV (reference sequence). After removal of 3 bases from V and 5 bases from J, the junction contained 8 bases not matched to a gene. The DNA for the CDR3 is TGTGCCAGCAGTTTCATCGGGACAGGGAACCACAATGAGCAGTTCTTC. Protein: CASSFIGTGNHNEQFF.

The CDR3 spells CATYTRGLYNQPQHF. The CDR3, as DNA: TGTGCCACGTACACGCGGGGGCTCTACAATCAGCCCCAGCATTTT. This chain links TRBV28 with TRBJ1-5; TRBD1 might be the D (6 bases). The CDR3 sequence is 15 residues long. V lost 10 bases to trimming and J lost 3 bases, with 19 bases between them. CDR1 is MDHEN and CDR2 is SYDVKM in the germline V gene.

Only one count was recorded for this clone. The junction differs from germline at one of its ends, possibly a read error. The J gene is TRBJ2-5, the V gene TRBV11-2; TRBD2 agrees at 10 bases. The CDR3 contains 16 residues. Germline V gene data show CDR1 as SGHAT and CDR2 as FQNNGV. CDR3 sequence reads: CASNHERTSGQVTQYF. As DNA, the CDR3 is TGTGCCAGCAATCACGAGCGGACTAGCGGTCAAGTGACCCAGTACTTC.

The chain couples TRBV11-2 to TRBJ2-1; 7 positions match TRBD1. V lost 5 bases, J lost 15 bases, and 13 bases stayed unmatched. The V gene's germline CDR1 is SGHAT and CDR2 FQNNGV. The CDR3 runs to 13 residues. CDR3 bases: TGTGCCAGCAGCCAAGGGGGCCTCGCCGGGCTGTTCTTC. Translated, it gives CASSQGGLAGLFF.

The chain combines TRBV13 with TRBJ2-5, with 10 positions matching TRBD2. This CDR3 spans 15 amino acids. Unmatched junction bases numbered 5, after V lost 2 bases and J lost 5 bases. Germline V gene sequence: CDR1 PRHDT, CDR2 FYEKMQ (reference sequence). In nucleotides, the CDR3 is TGTGCCAGCAGCTTACGGAGCGGGAGGGAGGAGACCCAGTACTTC. Amino acid sequence: CASSLRSGREETQYF.

The V call is TRBV15, the J call TRBJ2-7; the match to TRBD1 covers 7 bases. Germline V CDR1 and CDR2: LNHNV, YYDKDF (reference sequence). This CDR3 spans 14 amino acids. Trimming removed 5 bases from V and 0 bases from J; junction bases left unmatched: 4. CDR3 in amino acids: CATSGDRNSYEQYF. Written as DNA, the CDR3 is TGTGCCACCAGCGGGGACAGAAACTCCTACGAGCAGTACTTC.

The chain couples TRBV7-9 to TRBJ2-7; D unresolved. CDR1 is SEHNR and CDR2 is FQNEAQ in the germline V gene (reference sequence). The V and J ends lost 4 bases and 0 bases respectively, with 10 bases between them. This CDR3 region has 14 residues. In nucleotides, the CDR3 is TGTGCCAGCAGCTCAACCTTTAGCTCCTACGAGCAGTACTTC. Translated: CASSSTFSSYEQYF.

The chain uses TRBV30 and TRBJ1-5; a weak D match, TRBD1 (6 bases). Trimming stripped 2 bases from V and 8 bases from J, with 13 bases between. CDR3 size: 13 residues. Germline-derived CDR1 and CDR2 are GTSNPN and SVGIG (reference sequence). The CDR3 spells CAWSLVGGEPQHF. As DNA, the CDR3 is TGTGCCTGGAGTTTGGTAGGGGGGGAGCCCCAGCATTTT.

The rearrangement links TRBV2 to TRBJ2-3; D is perhaps TRBD2 (6 bases). CDR3 length: 13 amino acids. V was shortened by 7 bases and J by 5 bases, with 13 bases between the two germline ends. Germline CDR1 reads SNHLY; CDR2 reads FYNNEI. The CDR3 sequence: CASIPGVIDTQYF. The CDR3 bases are TGTGCCAGCATCCCGGGGGTGATAGATACGCAGTATTTT.

The chain joins TRBV4-1 to TRBJ1-5, with 8 bases that match TRBD1. The ends lost 1 base at V and 4 bases at J; junction bases unmatched: 9. The CDR3 totals 17 residues. Germline CDR1 is MGHRA and CDR2 is YSYEKL. CDR3 nucleotide sequence: TGCGCCAGCAGCCAAGGCCCCAGGACAGGGTCAAATCAGCCCCAGCATTTT. Residues: CASSQGPRTGSNQPQHF.

V and J are TRBV30 and TRBJ2-1; D call uncertain. CDR1 is GTSNPN and CDR2 is SVGIG in the germline V gene (reference sequence). CDR3 length equals 14 residues. V dropped 0 bases and J dropped 9 bases, with 15 bases sitting between them. CDR3 coding DNA: TGTGCCTGGAGTGTACCTAGTAGCAGCTTTGAGCAGTTCTTC. This translates into CAWSVPSSSFEQFF.

The CDR3 nucleotides read TGTGCCAGCAGCTTCCAACAGGGGGACACTGAAGCTTTCTTT. Its translation: CASSFQQGDTEAFF. V gene TRBV7-6 combines with J gene TRBJ1-1; 8 bases align to TRBD1. The CDR3 length is 14 residues. V dropped 3 bases and J dropped 3; count of bases not matched to a gene: 3. Germline V gene data show CDR1 as SGHVS and CDR2 as FNYEAQ.

The chain carries TRBV18 and TRBJ2-7; D tentatively reads TRBD1 or TRBD2 (5 bases each). V gave up 2 bases and J gave up 4 bases, with 15 bases separating them. Per germline, CDR1 KGHSH and CDR2 LQKENI. The CDR3 has 15 amino acids. CDR3 sequence reads: CASSPEGRGSYEQYF. In DNA form, the CDR3 reads TGTGCCAGCTCACCAGAGGGGAGAGGATCTTACGAGCAGTACTTC.